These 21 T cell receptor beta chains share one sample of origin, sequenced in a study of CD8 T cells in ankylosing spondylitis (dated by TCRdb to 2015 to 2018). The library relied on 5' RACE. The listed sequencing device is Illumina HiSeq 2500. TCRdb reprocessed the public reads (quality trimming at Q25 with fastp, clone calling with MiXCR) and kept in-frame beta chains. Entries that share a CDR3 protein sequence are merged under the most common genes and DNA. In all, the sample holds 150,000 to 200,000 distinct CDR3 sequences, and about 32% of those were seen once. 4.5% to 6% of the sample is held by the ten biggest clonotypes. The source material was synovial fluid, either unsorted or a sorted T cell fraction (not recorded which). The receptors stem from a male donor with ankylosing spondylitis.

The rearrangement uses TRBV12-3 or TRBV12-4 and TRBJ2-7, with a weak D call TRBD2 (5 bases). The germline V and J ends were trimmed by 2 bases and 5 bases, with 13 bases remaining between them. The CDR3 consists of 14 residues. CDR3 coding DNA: TGTGCCAGCAGTTTAAGCGGAACCAACCACGAGCAGTACTTC. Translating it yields CASSLSGTNHEQYF.

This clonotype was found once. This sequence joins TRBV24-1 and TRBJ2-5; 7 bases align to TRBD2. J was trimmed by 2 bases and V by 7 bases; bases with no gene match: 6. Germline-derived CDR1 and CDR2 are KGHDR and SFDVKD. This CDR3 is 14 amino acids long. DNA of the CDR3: TGTGCCACCAGCCCCGGGGGGTCACAAGAGACCCAGTACTTC. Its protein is CATSPGGSQETQYF.

The CDR3 DNA is TGTGCCAGCAAGAACACCTATAGCACAGATACGCAGTATTTT. This codes for CASKNTYSTDTQYF. The chain has TRBV2 and TRBJ2-3; D gene unclear. The CDR3 spans 14 residues. V was clipped by 7 bases and J by 0 bases, with 11 bases between them. Germline V gene data show CDR1 as SNHLY and CDR2 as FYNNEI.

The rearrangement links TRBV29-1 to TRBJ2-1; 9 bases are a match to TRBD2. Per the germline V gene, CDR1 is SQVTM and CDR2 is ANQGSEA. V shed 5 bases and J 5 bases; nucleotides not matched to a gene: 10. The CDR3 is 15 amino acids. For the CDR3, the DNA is TGCAGCGTTAAGGGCGCTAGCGGGACGGACAATGAGCAGTTCTTC. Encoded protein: CSVKGASGTDNEQFF.

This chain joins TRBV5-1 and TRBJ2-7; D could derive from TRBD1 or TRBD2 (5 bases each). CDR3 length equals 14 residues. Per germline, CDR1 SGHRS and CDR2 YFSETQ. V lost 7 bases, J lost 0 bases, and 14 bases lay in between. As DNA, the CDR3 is TGCGCCAGCGGGGACGGTAGCGCCTCCTACGAGCAGTACTTC. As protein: CASGDGSASYEQYF.

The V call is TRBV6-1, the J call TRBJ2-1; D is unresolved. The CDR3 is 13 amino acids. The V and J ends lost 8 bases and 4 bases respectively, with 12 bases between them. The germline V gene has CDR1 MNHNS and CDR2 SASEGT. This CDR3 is CASRKGSYNEQFF. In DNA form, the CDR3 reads TGTGCCAGCCGAAAAGGTAGTTACAATGAGCAGTTCTTC.

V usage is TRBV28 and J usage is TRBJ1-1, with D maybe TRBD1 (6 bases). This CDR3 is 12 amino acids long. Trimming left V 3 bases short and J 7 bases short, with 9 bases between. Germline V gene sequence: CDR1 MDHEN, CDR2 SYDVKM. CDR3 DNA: TGTGCCAGCAGTTTTAGGGGGGGTGAAGCTTTCTTT. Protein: CASSFRGGEAFF.

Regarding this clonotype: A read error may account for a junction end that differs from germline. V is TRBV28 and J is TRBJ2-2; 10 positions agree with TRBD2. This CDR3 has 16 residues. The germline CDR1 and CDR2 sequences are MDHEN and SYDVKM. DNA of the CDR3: TGTGACAGCAGTTCGGCACTAGCGGGAACAGTCAGGGAGCTGTTTTTT. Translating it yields CDSSSALAGTVRELFF.

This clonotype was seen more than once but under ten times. The CDR3 bases are TGTGCGACACGAGGAGGGAACATGAACACCGGGGAGCTGTTTTTT. This sequence encodes CATRGGNMNTGELFF. V usage is TRBV11-3 and J usage is TRBJ2-2; possible D gene TRBD2, 6 bases. This CDR3 comprises 15 residues. Germline V gene data show CDR1 as SGHNT and CDR2 as YENEEA.

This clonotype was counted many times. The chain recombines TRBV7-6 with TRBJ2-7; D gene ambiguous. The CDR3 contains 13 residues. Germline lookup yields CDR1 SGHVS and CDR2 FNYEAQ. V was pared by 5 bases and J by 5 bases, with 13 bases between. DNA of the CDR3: TGTGCCAGCAGCCCAAACTACGTCCACGAGCAGTACTTC. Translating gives CASSPNYVHEQYF.

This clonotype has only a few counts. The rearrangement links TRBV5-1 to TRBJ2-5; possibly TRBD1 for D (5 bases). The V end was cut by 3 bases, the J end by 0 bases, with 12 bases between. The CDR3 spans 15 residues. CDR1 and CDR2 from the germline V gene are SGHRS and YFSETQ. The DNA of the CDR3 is TGCGCCAGCAGCTCTCGATCAGGGTACCAAGAGACCCAGTACTTC. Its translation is CASSSRSGYQETQYF.

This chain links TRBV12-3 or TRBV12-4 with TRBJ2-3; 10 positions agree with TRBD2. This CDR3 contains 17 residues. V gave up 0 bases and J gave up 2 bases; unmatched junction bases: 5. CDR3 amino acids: CASSLAGLAGATDTQYF. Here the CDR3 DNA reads TGTGCCAGCAGTTTAGCGGGGCTAGCGGGGGCCACAGATACGCAGTATTTT.

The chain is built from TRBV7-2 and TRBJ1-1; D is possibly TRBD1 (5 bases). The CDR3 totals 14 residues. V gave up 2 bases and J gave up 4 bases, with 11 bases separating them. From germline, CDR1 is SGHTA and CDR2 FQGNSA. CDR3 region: CASSLLMGGTEAFF. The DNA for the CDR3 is TGTGCCAGCAGCTTATTAATGGGGGGCACTGAAGCTTTCTTT.

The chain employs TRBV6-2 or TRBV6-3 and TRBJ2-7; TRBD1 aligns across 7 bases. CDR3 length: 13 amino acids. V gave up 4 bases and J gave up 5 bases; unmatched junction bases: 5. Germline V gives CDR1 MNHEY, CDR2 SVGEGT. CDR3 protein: CASSSTGWNEQYF. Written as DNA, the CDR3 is TGTGCCAGCAGTTCGACAGGGTGGAACGAGCAGTACTTC.

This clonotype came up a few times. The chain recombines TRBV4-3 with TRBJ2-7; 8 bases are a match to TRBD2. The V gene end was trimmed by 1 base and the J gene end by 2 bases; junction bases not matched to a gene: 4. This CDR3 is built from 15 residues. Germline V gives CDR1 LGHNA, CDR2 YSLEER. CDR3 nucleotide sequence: TGCGCCAGCAGCCAAGGGGCTAGCGGGCCCTACGAGCAGTACTTC. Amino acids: CASSQGASGPYEQYF.

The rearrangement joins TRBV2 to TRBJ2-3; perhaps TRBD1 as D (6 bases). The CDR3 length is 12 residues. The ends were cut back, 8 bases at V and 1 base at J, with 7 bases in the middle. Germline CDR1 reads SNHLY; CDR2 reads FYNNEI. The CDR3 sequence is CASGQRTDTQYF. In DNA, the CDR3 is TGTGCCAGCGGACAGCGCACAGATACGCAGTATTTT. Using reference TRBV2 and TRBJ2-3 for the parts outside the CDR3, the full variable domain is EPEVTQTPSHQVTQMGQEVILRCVPISNHLYFYWYRQILGQKVEFLVSFYNNEISEKSEIFDDQFSVERPDGSNFTLKIRSTKLEDSAMYFCASGQRTDTQYFGPGTRLTVL.

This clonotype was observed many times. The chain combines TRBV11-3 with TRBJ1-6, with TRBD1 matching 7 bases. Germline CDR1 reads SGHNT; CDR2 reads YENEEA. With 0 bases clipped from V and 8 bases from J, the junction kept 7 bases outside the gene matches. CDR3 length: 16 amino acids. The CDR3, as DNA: TGTGCCAGCAGCTTAGAACCGACAGGGCGATATTCACCCCTCCACTTT. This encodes CASSLEPTGRYSPLHF.

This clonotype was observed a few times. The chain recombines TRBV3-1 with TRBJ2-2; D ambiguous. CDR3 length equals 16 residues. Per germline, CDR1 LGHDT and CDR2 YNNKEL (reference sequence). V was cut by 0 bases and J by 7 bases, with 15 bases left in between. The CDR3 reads CASSQETAWTIGELFF. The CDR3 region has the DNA TGTGCCAGCAGCCAAGAGACCGCCTGGACGATCGGGGAGCTGTTTTTT.

In DNA, the CDR3 is TGCGCCAGCAGCTTGGGCAGGGCTGGAAACACCATATATTTT. Its translation: CASSLGRAGNTIYF. The chain joins TRBV5-1 to TRBJ1-3; TRBD1 might be the D (5 bases). Germline CDR1 and CDR2: SGHRS and YFSETQ. The CDR3 runs to 14 residues. The V gene lost 0 bases and the J gene lost 2 bases, with 6 bases spanning the gap. Variable domain in full (rest from reference TRBV5-1 and TRBJ1-3): KAGVTQTPRYLIKTRGQQVTLSCSPISGHRSVSWYQQTPGQGLQFLFEYFSETQRNKGNFPGRFSGRQFSNSRSEMNVSTLELGDSALYLCASSLGRAGNTIYFGEGSWLTVV.

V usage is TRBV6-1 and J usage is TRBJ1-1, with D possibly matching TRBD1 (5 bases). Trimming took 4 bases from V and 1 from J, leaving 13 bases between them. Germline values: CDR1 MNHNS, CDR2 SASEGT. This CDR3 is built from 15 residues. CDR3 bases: TGTGCCAGCAGTGGAGACAGAAGACAGAACACTGAAGCTTTCTTT. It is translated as CASSGDRRQNTEAFF.

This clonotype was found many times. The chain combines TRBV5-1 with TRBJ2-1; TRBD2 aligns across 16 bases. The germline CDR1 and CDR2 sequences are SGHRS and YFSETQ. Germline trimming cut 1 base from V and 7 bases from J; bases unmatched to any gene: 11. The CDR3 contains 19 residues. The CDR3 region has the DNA TGCGCCAGCAGCTTGACCTCCTGGGGACTAGCGGGAGGGAGGAATGAGCAGTTCTTC. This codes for CASSLTSWGLAGGRNEQFF.